These 29 T cell receptor beta chains came from one sample sequenced in a study of Ad26.COV2.S vaccination and SARS-CoV-2 variants. This sample's treatment: some 20 received Ad26.COV2.S at low or high dose, single or two shots; 5 received placebo; per-sample allocation not given. Vaccine and placebo recipients were sampled on day 63 after the first injection. Repertoires were generated with immunoSEQ multiplex PCR, while TCRdb's copy carries only in-frame clones and drops some. The table records some 390,000 clones, roughly nine tenths of them present only once. This specimen consisted of peripheral blood, obtained in a trial of Ad26.COV2.S vaccine versus placebo. These receptors all stem from a person aged 18-60 years who received the Ad26.COV2.S COVID-19 vaccine or a placebo.

The gene calls are TRBV7-2 and TRBJ2-5; TRBD1 agrees at 7 bases. Trimming removed 2 bases from V and 4 bases from J; junction bases left unmatched: 4. Germline values: CDR1 SGHTA, CDR2 FQGNSA. The CDR3 covers 14 residues. The CDR3, as DNA: TGTGCCAGCAGCTTAAGAGGGGGCGGAGAGACCCAGTACTTC. This encodes CASSLRGGGETQYF.

This clone was observed a single time. The gene calls are TRBV5-8 and TRBJ2-3; D may be TRBD2 (6 bases). Trimming left V 6 bases short and J 1 base short, with 18 bases between. From germline, CDR1 is SGHTS and CDR2 YDEGEE. The CDR3 covers 16 residues. DNA of the CDR3: TGTGCCAGCACCCGGGAGACTAACCAAGGCACAGATACGCAGTATTTT. Translation gives CASTRETNQGTDTQYF.

V gene TRBV7-2 combines with J gene TRBJ2-2; either TRBD1 or TRBD2 may fit D (6 bases each). The CDR3 length is 14 residues. Deletions cut 2 bases from V and 6 bases from J, with 10 bases between. Per germline, CDR1 SGHTA and CDR2 FQGNSA. The CDR3 sequence: CASSLSRGPGELFF. The CDR3 coding sequence is TGTGCCAGCAGCTTAAGCCGGGGGCCCGGGGAGCTGTTTTTT.

The chain carries TRBV10-3 and TRBJ2-5, with a tentative D call TRBD1 (5 bases). This CDR3 has 13 residues. Trimming cost V 2 bases and J 2 bases, with 6 bases left between them. Germline CDR1 is ENHRY and CDR2 is SYGVKD. DNA for the CDR3: TGTGCCATCAGTGAGAGACAGCAAGAGACCCAGTACTTC. Amino acid sequence: CAISERQQETQYF.

This chain's CDR3 is CAWSRQRASGVNEQFF. DNA of the CDR3: TGTGCCTGGAGTCGTCAGCGGGCTAGCGGGGTCAATGAGCAGTTCTTC. This chain joins TRBV30 and TRBJ2-1; 9 bases map to TRBD2. CDR1 and CDR2 (germline): GTSNPN, SVGIG (reference sequence). The CDR3 sequence is 16 residues long. V lost 2 bases and J lost 6; bases outside the gene matches: 11.

The rearrangement uses TRBV23-1 and TRBJ1-4; maybe TRBD1 (6 bases). TRBV23-1 belongs to the ORF category, with a function that is uncertain. The ends were cut back, 1 base at V and 6 bases at J, with 36 bases in the middle. CDR3 length: 23 residues. The DNA for the CDR3 is TGCGCCAGCAGTCAATACGCGGGACAAGTTTTTAGCGGGAGGATGGGTACGGATGAAAAACTGTTTTTT. Encoded protein: CASSQYAGQVFSGRMGTDEKLFF.

This clone was observed a single time. The V call is TRBV5-4, the J call TRBJ2-3, with 8 positions matching TRBD2. Unmatched junction bases numbered 9, after V lost 3 bases and J lost 3 bases. Germline lookup yields CDR1 SGHNT and CDR2 YYREEE (reference sequence). The CDR3 is 16 residues long. CDR3 nucleotides: TGTGCCAGCAGCTCAGCTCGGGAGCGGGGGACAGATACGCAGTATTTT. It specifies CASSSARERGTDTQYF.

The chain recombines TRBV5-6 with TRBJ1-2, with D unclear. This CDR3 has 13 amino acids. The V gene's germline CDR1 is SGHDT and CDR2 YYEEEE. V lost 0 bases, J lost 2 bases, and 5 bases lay in between. CDR3 nucleotide sequence: TGTGCCAGCAGCTTGGACGGAAACTATGGCTACACCTTC. As protein: CASSLDGNYGYTF.

This chain joins TRBV6-2 or TRBV6-3 and TRBJ1-1, with a tentative D call TRBD1 (6 bases). The CDR3 has 14 residues. V was clipped by 5 bases and J by 6 bases, with 16 bases between them. Germline V gene data show CDR1 as MNHEY and CDR2 as SVGEGT. The DNA of the CDR3 is TGTGCCAGCAGTAGCACAGGGTGGGAAGCTGAAGCTTTCTTT. Its translation is CASSSTGWEAEAFF.

This clone showed up just once. V usage is TRBV10-3 and J usage is TRBJ2-1; no clear D gene. V was pared by 4 bases and J by 6 bases, with 16 bases between. There are 15 residues in the CDR3. Germline CDR1 ENHRY, CDR2 SYGVKD. CDR3: CAISANSLTSNEQFF. CDR3 DNA sequence: TGTGCCATCAGTGCTAACTCCTTGACCAGCAATGAGCAGTTCTTC.

V is TRBV5-1 and J is TRBJ2-2; TRBD1 is a possible D gene (6 bases). V lost 6 bases to trimming and J lost 3 bases, with 12 bases between them. The CDR3 runs to 14 residues. Germline V gene sequence: CDR1 SGHRS, CDR2 YFSETQ. CDR3 in amino acids: CASTPGQYTGELFF. The DNA of the CDR3 is TGCGCCAGCACACCGGGACAATACACCGGGGAGCTGTTTTTT. The full variable domain, completed using reference TRBV5-1 and TRBJ2-2, is KAGVTQTPRYLIKTRGQQVTLSCSPISGHRSVSWYQQTPGQGLQFLFEYFSETQRNKGNFPGRFSGRQFSNSRSEMNVSTLELGDSALYLCASTPGQYTGELFFGEGSRLTVL.

V gene TRBV7-9 combines with J gene TRBJ1-5; no definite D call. CDR1 SEHNR and CDR2 FQNEAQ come from the germline V gene (reference sequence). The ends were cut back, 2 bases at V and 6 bases at J, with 17 bases in the middle. The CDR3 is 16 amino acids. CDR3 residues: CASSLTATLRGQPQHF. For the CDR3, the DNA is TGTGCCAGCAGCTTAACAGCGACCTTGCGGGGTCAGCCCCAGCATTTT. Filled out from reference TRBV7-9 and TRBJ1-5, the complete variable domain reads DTGVSQNPRHKITKRGQNVTFRCDPISEHNRLYWYRQTLGQGPEFLTYFQNEAQLEKSRLLSDRFSAERPKGSFSTLEIQRTEQGDSAMYLCASSLTATLRGQPQHFGDGTRLSIL.

This clone was seen a single time. The chain couples TRBV7-2 to TRBJ2-4, with unresolved D. Trimming removed 3 bases from V and 3 bases from J, with 9 bases in between. The CDR3 loop spans 14 amino acids. The V gene's germline CDR1 is SGHTA and CDR2 FQGNSA. In DNA, the CDR3 is TGTGCCAGCAGCTTGCGCTTGGGCAAAAACATTCAGTACTTC. It yields the protein CASSLRLGKNIQYF.

The chain combines TRBV5-1 with TRBJ1-5; maybe TRBD1 (5 bases). V shed 4 bases and J shed 6 bases, with 11 bases lying between them. Looked up from germline, CDR1 is SGHRS and CDR2 is YFSETQ. The CDR3 runs to 13 residues. CDR3 sequence (DNA): TGCGCCAGCAGCCCCGAGGGGTCTCAGCCCCAGCATTTT. Translated, it gives CASSPEGSQPQHF.

J is TRBJ2-7 and V is TRBV3-1 (or the pseudogene TRBV3-2), with 10 nucleotides matching TRBD1. Per germline, CDR1 LGHDT and CDR2 YNNKEL (reference sequence). V was clipped by 0 bases and J by 3 bases; unmatched bases: 5. This CDR3 has 16 amino acids. The CDR3: CASSQDGGTGVYEQYF. CDR3 in DNA: TGTGCCAGCAGCCAAGACGGAGGGACAGGGGTCTACGAGCAGTACTTC.

The chain carries TRBV7-2 and TRBJ2-5; D gene uncertain. V shed 6 bases and J shed 0 bases, with 14 bases lying between them. Germline V CDR1 and CDR2: SGHTA, FQGNSA. The CDR3 is 15 amino acids. The chain's CDR3 is CASSPSGWNQETQYF. In DNA form, the CDR3 reads TGTGCCAGCAGTCCATCGGGTTGGAACCAAGAGACCCAGTACTTC.

This clone was seen at least ten times. The chain couples TRBV7-9 to TRBJ1-2, with 7 bases lining up with TRBD1. Germline V lookup: CDR1 SEHNR, CDR2 FQNEAQ (reference sequence). This CDR3 contains 16 residues. The V segment lost 7 bases and the J segment 4 bases; nucleotides outside the gene matches: 15. This CDR3 reads CASTSTMRGLGYGYTF. The CDR3 DNA is TGTGCCAGCACCTCAACCATGAGGGGGCTGGGCTATGGCTACACCTTC.

This clone was seen only once. J is TRBJ1-1 and V is TRBV5-4; D gene uncertain. The CDR3 is 11 residues long. The ends were cut back, 2 bases at V and 5 bases at J, with 4 bases in the middle. Germline assignment: CDR1 SGHNT and CDR2 YYREEE (reference sequence). The CDR3: CASSFQTEAFF. CDR3 nucleotide sequence: TGTGCCAGCAGCTTTCAGACTGAAGCTTTCTTT.

V usage is TRBV29-1 and J usage is TRBJ1-1; D perhaps matches TRBD1 (6 bases). Trimming took 2 bases from V and 5 from J, leaving 12 bases between them. CDR1 and CDR2 (germline): SQVTM, ANQGSEA. This CDR3 has 13 amino acids. The CDR3 nucleotides are TGCAGCGTTGAACGTGGGGGCAGGACTGAAGCTTTCTTT. This translates into CSVERGGRTEAFF.

The chain combines TRBV5-6 with TRBJ2-2; D not resolved. This CDR3 comprises 15 residues. Deletions cut 4 bases from V and 1 base from J, with 11 bases between. CDR1 is SGHDT, CDR2 YYEEEE, per germline. In nucleotides, the CDR3 is TGTGCCAGCAGCCGAGCCGGGCGGAACACCGGGGAGCTGTTTTTT. It yields the protein CASSRAGRNTGELFF. The full variable domain, rest sourced from reference TRBV5-6 and TRBJ2-2, is DAGVTQSPTHLIKTRGQQVTLRCSPKSGHDTVSWYQQALGQGPQFIFQYYEEEERQRGNFPDRFSGHQFPNYSSELNVNALLLGDSALYLCASSRAGRNTGELFFGEGSRLTVL.

The gene calls are TRBV9 and TRBJ2-5; perhaps TRBD1 as D (5 bases). Per germline, CDR1 SGDLS and CDR2 YYNGEE. The CDR3 is made up of 14 amino acids. Deletions cut 4 bases from V and 3 bases from J, with 13 bases between. Here the CDR3 reads CASSTVDSEETQYF. In nucleotides, the CDR3 is TGTGCCAGCAGCACCGTCGACAGTGAAGAGACCCAGTACTTC. The variable domain in full, with the rest retrieved from reference TRBV9 and TRBJ2-5, is DSGVTQTPKHLITATGQRVTLRCSPRSGDLSVYWYQQSLDQGLQFLIQYYNGEERAKGNILERFSAQQFPDLHSELNLSSLELGDSALYFCASSTVDSEETQYFGPGTRLLVL.

The chain joins TRBV6-5 to TRBJ1-3; a weak D match, TRBD1 (6 bases). The germline V and J ends were trimmed by 5 bases and 1 base, with 9 bases remaining between them. This CDR3 has 14 amino acids. Germline CDR1 and CDR2: MNHEY and SVGAGI. The CDR3 region is CASSRTESGNTIYF. CDR3 nucleotide sequence: TGTGCCAGCAGTAGGACAGAGTCTGGAAACACCATATATTTT.

The chain uses TRBV3-1 (or the pseudogene TRBV3-2) and TRBJ2-5; D possibly corresponds to TRBD1 (7 bases). Germline assignment: CDR1 LGHDT and CDR2 YNNKEL (reference sequence). The CDR3 sequence is 15 residues long. V lost 1 base and J lost 0, with 9 bases in between. The CDR3 coding sequence is TGTGCCAGCAGCCAAGCAGGGGGGAACCAAGAGACCCAGTACTTC. Its protein is CASSQAGGNQETQYF.

J is TRBJ1-1 and V is TRBV30; D call uncertain. Germline V lookup: CDR1 GTSNPN, CDR2 SVGIG (reference sequence). V was cut by 3 bases and J by 0 bases, with 5 bases left in between. The CDR3 spans 12 residues. This chain's CDR3 is CAWRHMNTEAFF. The CDR3, as DNA: TGTGCCTGGAGGCATATGAACACTGAAGCTTTCTTT.

The chain joins TRBV3-1 (or the pseudogene TRBV3-2) to TRBJ2-2, with 8 nucleotides matching TRBD2. V trimming: 6 bases; J trimming: 4 bases; junction bases outside the gene matches: 13. Germline V lookup: CDR1 LGHDT, CDR2 YNNKEL (reference sequence). The CDR3 has 17 amino acids. Here the CDR3 reads CASRESAGVEGTGELFF. DNA for the CDR3: TGTGCCAGCAGAGAATCAGCGGGGGTCGAAGGCACCGGGGAGCTGTTTTTT.

This clone was picked up one time. This chain links TRBV9 with TRBJ2-1; TRBD2 might be the D (6 bases). The CDR3 covers 20 residues. Germline V gene sequence: CDR1 SGDLS, CDR2 YYNGEE. The V and J ends lost 4 bases and 1 base respectively, with 27 bases between them. The CDR3 sequence: CASSRTVSWGETKSYNEQFF. Written as DNA, the CDR3 is TGTGCCAGCAGCCGTACAGTATCGTGGGGGGAAACCAAATCCTACAATGAGCAGTTCTTC. Full variable domain (rest looked up from reference TRBV9 and TRBJ2-1): DSGVTQTPKHLITATGQRVTLRCSPRSGDLSVYWYQQSLDQGLQFLIQYYNGEERAKGNILERFSAQQFPDLHSELNLSSLELGDSALYFCASSRTVSWGETKSYNEQFFGPGTRLTVL.

The chain employs TRBV4-1 and TRBJ1-1; D unresolved. The CDR3 loop spans 15 amino acids. Trimming removed 2 bases from V and 1 base from J, with 11 bases in between. Germline assignment: CDR1 MGHRA and CDR2 YSYEKL. This chain's CDR3 is CASSQPGRENTEAFF. The CDR3 bases are TGCGCCAGCAGCCAACCCGGACGGGAGAACACTGAAGCTTTCTTT.

The chain carries TRBV12-3 or TRBV12-4 and TRBJ2-1; the D gene is possibly TRBD1 (6 bases). The CDR3 is 13 residues long. V lost 1 base and J 8 bases, leaving 9 bases between the germline ends. CDR3 sequence reads: CASSLGDTDEQFF. The CDR3 DNA follows: TGTGCCAGCAGTTTAGGGGACACCGATGAGCAGTTCTTC.

The V call is TRBV2, the J call TRBJ2-7, with D unresolved. V was trimmed by 3 bases and J by 4 bases, leaving 13 bases between them. Germline V lookup: CDR1 SNHLY, CDR2 FYNNEI. The CDR3 contains 14 residues. The CDR3 loop is CASSESLSIYEQYF. The CDR3 DNA sequence: TGTGCCAGCAGTGAGTCCTTATCCATTTACGAGCAGTACTTC.